Given below is one TCR beta chain in context. At one end, the junction sequence differs from germline, possibly due to a read error. The record originates from a study of blood T cell repertoires in COVID-19. The wider study: Samples of COVID-19 (acute and convalescent) were obtained from the United States, Italy and Spain. In each case, the material was cDNA or gDNA derived from T cells, B-cell-depleted T cells, or PBMCs.

Measured with immunoSEQ multiplex PCR; TCRdb has only the in-frame clones, and not every one. The data hold around 200,000 clones, with around 80% observed a single time. The V gene's germline CDR1 is LNHNV and CDR2 YYDKDF (reference sequence). This CDR3 is 15 amino acids long. The rearrangement joins TRBV15 to TRBJ2-3, with 7 bases aligning to TRBD2. The specimen sequenced was peripheral blood. This TCR derives from a human donor in a cohort sampled during active COVID-19. The CDR3 here is CATSSGLAATDAQYF. The CDR3 region has the DNA TGTGCCACCAGCAGCGGGCTAGCGGCTACAGATGCGCAGTATTTT.